The text below deals with one TCR beta chain. Trimming cost V 2 bases and J 1 base, with 17 bases left between them. CDR1 and CDR2 from the germline V gene are MNHEY and SMNVEV (reference sequence). This CDR3 comprises 17 residues. The healthy adult donors were HIV-negative and reported no recent acute infections or vaccinations. Clones were sequenced by immunoSEQ multiplex PCR, and TCRdb holds only the in-frame ones, with some missing. The sample has a few million clones, around 90% seen once. This sample is drawn from a study of shared clonotypes between healthy human individuals. Specimen: naive CD4+ T cells sorted from blood. The subset denotes: CD45RA+ positively selected. The origin of this receptor is a man aged 18 to 29 in good health. This chain links TRBV27 with TRBJ1-1, with D maybe TRBD1 (5 bases). CDR3 sequence: CASSLRRDRVENTEAFF. The CDR3, as DNA: TGTGCCAGCAGTTTACGCAGGGACCGCGTGGAGAACACTGAAGCTTTCTTT.